The 16 T cell receptor beta chains below were found in one sample sequenced in a study of blood T cells in healthy people across ages (dated by TCRdb to the mid-2010s). The library was produced with 5' RACE. The sequencing machine was an Illumina HiSeq 2500. A second PCR of roughly 7 to 12 cycles was run with a J-beta primer mix and a sample-barcoded 5' primer. TCRdb's own reprocessing of the public reads used fastp at Q25 and MiXCR and kept productive beta chains. Rows with a matching CDR3 protein are joined into one entry that keeps the most common DNA and genes. The sample table shows roughly 700,000 distinct CDR3 sequences, and 20% to 25% are seen once. 9.4% of the sample is taken by the ten largest. The same specimen was also included in a second study, on T cells of mothers and their children.

Sample: blood. These receptors all stem from a boy between 5 and 17 years old in good health.

The gene calls are TRBV13 and TRBJ2-7, with 8 bases identical to TRBD2. The CDR3 is made up of 15 amino acids. Germline trimming cut 1 base from V and 6 bases from J; bases unmatched to any gene: 8. Germline V gene lookup returns CDR1 PRHDT and CDR2 FYEKMQ (reference sequence). In DNA form, the CDR3 reads TGTGCCAGCAGCTTAGACCGAGCGGGAGAATTCGAGCAGTACTTC. Translated, it gives CASSLDRAGEFEQYF.

The rearrangement joins TRBV7-8 to TRBJ2-3, with 12 positions matching TRBD2. The germline CDR1 and CDR2 sequences are SGHVS and FQNEAQ. CDR3 length: 17 residues. V lost 5 bases to trimming and J lost 3 bases; unmatched junction nucleotides: 9. The CDR3 region has the DNA TGTGCCAGCAGCAACACCCGACTAGCGGGGGAGACAGATACGCAGTATTTT. This sequence encodes CASSNTRLAGETDTQYF.

This rearrangement joins TRBV3-1 to TRBJ2-5; the D gene is possibly TRBD2 (6 bases). The CDR3 extends over 13 amino acids. Germline CDR1 LGHDT, CDR2 YNNKEL (reference sequence). V lost 3 bases and J lost 6, with 11 bases in between. The DNA for the CDR3 is TGTGCCAGCAGCCAGGAGGGGATGCAGACCCAGTACTTC. This sequence encodes CASSQEGMQTQYF.

This clonotype was seen a few times. Germline is not matched at one junction end, which may reflect a read error. V and J are TRBV5-1 and TRBJ1-2, with 7 nucleotides matching TRBD1. The germline CDR1 and CDR2 sequences are SGHRS and YFSETQ. This CDR3 region has 15 residues. In DNA form, the CDR3 reads TGCGCCAGCAGCTTGGAGGGGACAGCTAAATATGGCTACACCTTC. As protein: CASSLEGTAKYGYTF. Drawing the rest from reference TRBV5-1 and TRBJ1-2, the complete variable domain is KAGVTQTPRYLIKTRGQQVTLSCSPISGHRSVSWYQQTPGQGLQFLFEYFSETQRNKGNFPGRFSGRQFSNSRSEMNVSTLELGDSALYLCASSLEGTAKYGYTFGSGTRLTVV.

The chain combines TRBV4-3 with TRBJ2-1; the match to TRBD1 covers 7 bases. The length of the CDR3 is 16 residues. J gave up 0 bases and V 4 bases, and 6 bases lay outside the gene matches. From germline, CDR1 is LGHNA and CDR2 YSLEER. CDR3 DNA: TGCGCCAGCAGCCGTAGCAGGGGGTTCTCCTACAATGAGCAGTTCTTC. It codes for CASSRSRGFSYNEQFF.

This chain connects TRBV4-1 to TRBJ1-2, with 8 bases aligning to TRBD1. With V trimmed by 2 bases and J by 6 bases, 8 bases remained unmatched. CDR1 MGHRA and CDR2 YSYEKL come from the germline V gene. The CDR3 has 15 amino acids. CDR3 protein: CASSQIQGALDGYTF. Written as DNA, the CDR3 is TGCGCCAGCAGCCAAATTCAGGGGGCGCTCGATGGCTACACCTTC.

This sequence joins TRBV7-9 and TRBJ2-1; 10 positions agree with TRBD2. There are 15 residues in the CDR3. V lost 6 bases and J lost 12; bases outside the gene matches: 14. Germline lookup yields CDR1 SEHNR and CDR2 FQNEAQ (reference sequence). The CDR3 DNA reads as TGTGCCAGCAGGAACGGACTAGCGGTAGGGGGTTGGCAGTTCTTC. This encodes CASRNGLAVGGWQFF. Drawing the rest from reference TRBV7-9 and TRBJ2-1, the complete variable domain is DTGVSQNPRHKITKRGQNVTFRCDPISEHNRLYWYRQTLGQGPEFLTYFQNEAQLEKSRLLSDRFSAERPKGSFSTLEIQRTEQGDSAMYLCASRNGLAVGGWQFFGPGTRLTVL.

This clonotype was seen a handful of times. The genes are TRBV20-1 and TRBJ1-5; D ambiguous. Trimming removed 2 bases at V and 6 bases at J, with 8 bases between. The CDR3 sequence is 12 residues long. Germline values: CDR1 DFQATT, CDR2 SNEGSKA (reference sequence). The CDR3 DNA is TGCAGTGCTAGAATAATAGGTCAGCCCCAGCATTTT. Translating gives CSARIIGQPQHF.

The chain uses TRBV3-1 and TRBJ2-3, with a tentative D call TRBD2 (7 bases). The CDR3 totals 15 residues. Germline V gene data show CDR1 as LGHDT and CDR2 as YNNKEL (reference sequence). V lost 6 bases and J lost 5, with 18 bases in between. The CDR3 reads CASRETGGYRDTQYF. Here the CDR3 DNA reads TGTGCCAGCAGGGAGACGGGGGGCTACCGAGATACGCAGTATTTT.

The V and J genes are TRBV10-3 and TRBJ1-1; D might be TRBD1 (6 bases). The germline V gene has CDR1 ENHRY and CDR2 SYGVKD. The CDR3 contains 12 residues. Trimming shortened V by 9 bases and J by 7 bases, and 15 bases separated the two germline ends. CDR3 DNA sequence: TGTGCCATTGGACCGGGGGGCAATGAAGCTTTCTTT. Translated: CAIGPGGNEAFF.

This chain uses TRBV7-8 with TRBJ1-1; D is possibly TRBD1 (5 bases). The germline V and J ends were trimmed by 2 bases and 3 bases, with 13 bases remaining between them. The CDR3 spans 15 residues. Germline loops: CDR1 SGHVS, CDR2 FQNEAQ. The CDR3 DNA reads as TGTGCCAGCAGCTTAATGGGGGTCAGGGACACTGAAGCTTTCTTT. Translating it yields CASSLMGVRDTEAFF.

This clonotype has a count of ten or more. The rearrangement links TRBV9 to TRBJ2-5; D might be TRBD2 (6 bases). Between the trimmed V and J ends, which lost 7 bases and 5 bases, there was a span of 12 bases. This CDR3 contains 12 residues. CDR1 and CDR2 (germline): SGDLS, YYNGEE. CDR3 loop: CASSGGGETQYF. The DNA for the CDR3 is TGTGCCAGCTCTGGAGGAGGGGAGACCCAGTACTTC.

The chain recombines TRBV7-9 with TRBJ2-5; unclear D gene. Judging by the DNA end, TRBJ2-1 fits better; the J call may be wrong. Germline V gene data show CDR1 as SEHNR and CDR2 as FQNEAQ (reference sequence). This CDR3 spans 12 amino acids. CDR3 DNA sequence: TGTGCCAGCAGCCCACTGGGCACAAAGCAGTTCTTC. Amino acid sequence: CASSPLGTKQFF.

This clonotype is a singleton in its sample. V gene TRBV10-3 combines with J gene TRBJ1-4; no reliable D call. CDR3 size: 13 residues. Germline V gives CDR1 ENHRY, CDR2 SYGVKD. V was trimmed by 7 bases and J by 8 bases, leaving 14 bases between them. The CDR3 sequence: CAIISGDGEKLFF. In nucleotides, the CDR3 is TGTGCCATCATCTCAGGTGATGGGGAAAAACTGTTTTTT.

The rearrangement links TRBV27 to TRBJ2-5; D is unresolved. The CDR3 sequence is 14 residues long. Trimming cost V 2 bases and J 1 base, with 8 bases left between them. Looked up from germline, CDR1 is MNHEY and CDR2 is SMNVEV (reference sequence). CDR3 region: CASSLPSGQETQYF. The DNA for the CDR3 is TGTGCCAGCAGTTTACCTTCGGGCCAAGAGACCCAGTACTTC.

The chain joins TRBV6-6 to TRBJ2-5; 10 positions match TRBD2. This CDR3 is built from 15 residues. Germline loops: CDR1 MNHNY, CDR2 SVGAGI (reference sequence). V lost 7 bases to trimming and J lost 7 bases; unmatched junction nucleotides: 12. In DNA, the CDR3 is TGTGCCAGCACGAGGAGCGGGGGGGCTTTGGGGACCCAGTACTTC. Its protein is CASTRSGGALGTQYF.